This record looks at one T cell receptor beta chain sequence and its context. What it binds is unknown. These data come from a study of prognosis after radiotherapy for stage I lung cancer. For the study at large: Median age was 74.5 years (roughly 50 to 95) among about 13 men and 6 women. Study-wide points: Metastatic and non-metastatic patients reportedly diverged in TRBV and TRBJ gene usage. Once stereotactic body radiation therapy had been given, unique TCR clone counts fell, with a median of roughly 9,300 versus 7,200. It is unknown whether the expanded TCR clones recognize the tumor.

Deletions cut 7 bases from V and 1 base from J, with 9 bases between. CDR3 length equals 13 residues. Two-round multiplex PCR on genomic DNA was the method by which TCR beta CDR3 was amplified. Specific primers for each TRBV and TRBJ gene were what first-round PCR used. TCRdb analysed the multiplex PCR reads with MiXCR anew, one entry per CDR3 protein. The sample holds around 21,000 distinct CDR3 sequences, about 42% seen once. The origin of this receptor is a donor at least 50 years old with non-small cell lung cancer. The starting material was PBMCs, obtained before or after stereotactic body radiation therapy (not recorded which). The V and J genes are TRBV12-3 or TRBV12-4 and TRBJ2-3; D unclear. CDR3 sequence (DNA): TGTGCCAGCACGCGTGGGGGCACAGATACGCAGTATTTT. It translates to CASTRGGTDTQYF.